This entry lists 5 T cell receptor beta chains sequenced from one sample in a study of blood T cell repertoires in COVID-19. Repertoires were generated with immunoSEQ multiplex PCR, while TCRdb's copy carries only in-frame clones and drops some. Of around 65,000 clones in the sample, 82% were seen once. The sequenced material came from peripheral blood. The source is a human donor in a cohort sampled during active COVID-19.

The chain combines TRBV2 with TRBJ2-7; TRBD1 aligns across 7 bases. Unmatched junction bases numbered 12, after V lost 8 bases and J lost 5 bases. Looked up from germline, CDR1 is SNHLY and CDR2 is FYNNEI. The CDR3 is made up of 14 amino acids. CDR3 sequence (DNA): TGTGCCAGCCTGGGGCACCGGGACAGAGACGAGCAGTACTTC. Residues: CASLGHRDRDEQYF.

This chain uses TRBV30 with TRBJ1-2; 8 bases agree with TRBD1. The ends lost 5 bases at V and 5 bases at J; junction bases unmatched: 1. Per the germline V gene, CDR1 is GTSNPN and CDR2 is SVGIG (reference sequence). The CDR3 is 11 amino acids. The CDR3 nucleotides are TGTGCCTGGGGGGACAGGTATGGCTACACCTTC. Residues: CAWGDRYGYTF.

The gene calls are TRBV27 and TRBJ1-1; D ambiguous. CDR1 is MNHEY, CDR2 SMNVEV, per germline (reference sequence). CDR3 length: 13 amino acids. Trimming pared 0 bases from V and 4 bases from J, leaving 6 bases between. The CDR3 here is CASSLSLFTEAFF. DNA of the CDR3: TGTGCCAGCAGTTTATCCCTTTTCACTGAAGCTTTCTTT.

The rearrangement joins TRBV12-3 or TRBV12-4 to TRBJ2-7, with 7 bases lining up with TRBD2. The ends lost 1 base at V and 3 bases at J; junction bases unmatched: 0. The CDR3 runs to 13 residues. CDR3 DNA: TGTGCCAGCAGTTTAGGGGGGGGCTACGAGCAGTACTTC. Translated: CASSLGGGYEQYF.

The chain combines TRBV6-5 with TRBJ2-2; 8 nucleotides match TRBD1. Germline trimming cut 7 bases from V and 5 bases from J; bases unmatched to any gene: 9. CDR1 is MNHEY and CDR2 is SVGAGI in the germline V gene. This CDR3 contains 15 residues. The DNA of the CDR3 is TGTGCCAGCAAGTTCGTACGGACAGGGACCGGGGAGCTGTTTTTT. Residues: CASKFVRTGTGELFF.